This TCR beta chain was profiled in a study of cytomegalovirus exposure and HLA in healthy donors. Whole-study findings and limits: TCR sequences were mostly rare, though some public TCRs occurred in many donors. In the 95 to 150 validation repertoires, about 95% of cluster scores exceeded 0, per a later analysis. A few CMV-associated chains were confirmed in vitro to be specific for CMV antigens.

The CDR3 contains 17 residues. Germline CDR1 reads MNHEY; CDR2 reads SMNVEV (reference sequence). Trimming left V 6 bases short and J 0 bases short, with 20 bases between. Turning to this clone: Its target is unknown.

Separate from the 666-subject first cohort was the approximately 120-subject validation cohort, to which the donors belonged. Using immunoSEQ multiplex PCR, the repertoire was profiled, and TCRdb retains in-frame clones only, with some absent. Of hundreds of thousands of clones in the sample, approximately 86% were seen once. J is TRBJ1-2 and V is TRBV27; D is uncertain. The source material was PBMCs. The sequence came from a woman aged 25-40 years in good health and CMV-seropositive. Written as DNA, the CDR3 is TGTGCCAGCAGACCAACCCCGGCGGTAATCACTAACTATGGCTACACCTTC. It yields the protein CASRPTPAVITNYGYTF.